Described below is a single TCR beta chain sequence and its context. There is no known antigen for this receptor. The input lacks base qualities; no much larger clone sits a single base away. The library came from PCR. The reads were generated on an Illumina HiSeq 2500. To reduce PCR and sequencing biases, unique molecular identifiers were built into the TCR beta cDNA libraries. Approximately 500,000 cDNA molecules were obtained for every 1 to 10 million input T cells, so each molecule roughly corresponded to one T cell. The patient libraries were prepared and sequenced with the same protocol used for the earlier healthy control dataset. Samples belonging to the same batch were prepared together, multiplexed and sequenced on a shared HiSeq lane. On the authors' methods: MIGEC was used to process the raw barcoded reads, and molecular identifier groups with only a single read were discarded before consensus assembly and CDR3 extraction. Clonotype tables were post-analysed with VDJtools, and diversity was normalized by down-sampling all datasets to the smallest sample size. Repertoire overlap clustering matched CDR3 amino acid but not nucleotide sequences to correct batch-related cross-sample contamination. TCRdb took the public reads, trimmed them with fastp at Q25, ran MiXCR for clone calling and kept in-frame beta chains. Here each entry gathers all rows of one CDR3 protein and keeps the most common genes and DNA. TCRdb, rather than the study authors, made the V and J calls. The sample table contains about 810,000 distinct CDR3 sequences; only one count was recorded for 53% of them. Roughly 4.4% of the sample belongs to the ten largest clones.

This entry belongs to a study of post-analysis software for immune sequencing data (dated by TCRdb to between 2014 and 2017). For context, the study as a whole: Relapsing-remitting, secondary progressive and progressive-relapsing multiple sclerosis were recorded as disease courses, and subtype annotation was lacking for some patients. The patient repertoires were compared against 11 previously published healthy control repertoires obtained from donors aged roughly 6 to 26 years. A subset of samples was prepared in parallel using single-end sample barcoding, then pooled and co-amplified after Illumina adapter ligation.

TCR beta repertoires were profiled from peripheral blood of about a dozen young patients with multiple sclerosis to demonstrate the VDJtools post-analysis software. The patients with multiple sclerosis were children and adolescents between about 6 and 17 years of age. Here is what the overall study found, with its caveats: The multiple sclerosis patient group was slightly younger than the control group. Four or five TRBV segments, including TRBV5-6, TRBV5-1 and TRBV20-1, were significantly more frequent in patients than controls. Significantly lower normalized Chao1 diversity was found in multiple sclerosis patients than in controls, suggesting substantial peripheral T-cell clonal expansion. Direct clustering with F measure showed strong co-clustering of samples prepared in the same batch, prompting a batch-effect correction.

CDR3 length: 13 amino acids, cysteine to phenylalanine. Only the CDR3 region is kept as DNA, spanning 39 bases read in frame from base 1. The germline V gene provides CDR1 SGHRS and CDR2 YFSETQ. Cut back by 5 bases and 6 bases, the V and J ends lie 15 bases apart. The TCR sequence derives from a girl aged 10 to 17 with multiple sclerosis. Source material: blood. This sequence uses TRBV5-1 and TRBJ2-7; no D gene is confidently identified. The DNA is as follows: TGCGCCAGCAGGACCGACCTCGTGGGCGAGCAGTACTTC. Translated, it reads CASRTDLVGEQYF.